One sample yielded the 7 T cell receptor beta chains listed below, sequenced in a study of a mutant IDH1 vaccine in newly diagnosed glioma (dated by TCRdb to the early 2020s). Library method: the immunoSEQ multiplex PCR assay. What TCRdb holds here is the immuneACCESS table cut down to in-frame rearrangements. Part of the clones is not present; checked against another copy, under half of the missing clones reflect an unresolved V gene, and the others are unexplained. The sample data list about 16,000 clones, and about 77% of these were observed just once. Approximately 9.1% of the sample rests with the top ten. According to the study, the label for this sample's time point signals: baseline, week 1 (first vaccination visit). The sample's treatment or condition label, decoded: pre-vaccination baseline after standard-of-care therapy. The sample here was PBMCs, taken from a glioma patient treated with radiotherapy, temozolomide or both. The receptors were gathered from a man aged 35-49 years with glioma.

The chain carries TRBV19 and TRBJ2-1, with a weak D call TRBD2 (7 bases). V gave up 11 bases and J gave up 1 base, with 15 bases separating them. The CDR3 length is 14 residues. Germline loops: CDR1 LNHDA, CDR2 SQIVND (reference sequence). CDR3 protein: CAARGGASYNEQFF. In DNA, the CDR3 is TGTGCCGCGAGGGGGGGAGCTTCCTACAATGAGCAGTTCTTC.

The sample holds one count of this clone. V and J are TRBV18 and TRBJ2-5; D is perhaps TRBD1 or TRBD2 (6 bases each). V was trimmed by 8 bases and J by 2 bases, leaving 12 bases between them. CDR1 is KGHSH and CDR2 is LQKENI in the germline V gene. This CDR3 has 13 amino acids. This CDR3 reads CASLGGTQETQYF. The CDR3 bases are TGTGCCAGCCTGGGGGGCACGCAAGAGACCCAGTACTTC.

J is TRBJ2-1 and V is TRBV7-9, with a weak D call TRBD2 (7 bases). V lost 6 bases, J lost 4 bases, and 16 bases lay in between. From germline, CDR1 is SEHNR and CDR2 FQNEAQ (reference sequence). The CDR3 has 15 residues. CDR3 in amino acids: CASSRRGGSYNEQFF. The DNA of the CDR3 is TGTGCCAGCAGTCGTCGCGGGGGCTCTTACAATGAGCAGTTCTTC.

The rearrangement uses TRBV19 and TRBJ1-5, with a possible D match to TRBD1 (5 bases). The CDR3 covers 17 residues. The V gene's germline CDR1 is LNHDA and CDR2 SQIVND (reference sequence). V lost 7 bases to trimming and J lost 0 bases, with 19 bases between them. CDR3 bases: TGTGCCAGTAACCGGGGCGAAGGGATTTATAGCAATCAGCCCCAGCATTTT. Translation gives CASNRGEGIYSNQPQHF.

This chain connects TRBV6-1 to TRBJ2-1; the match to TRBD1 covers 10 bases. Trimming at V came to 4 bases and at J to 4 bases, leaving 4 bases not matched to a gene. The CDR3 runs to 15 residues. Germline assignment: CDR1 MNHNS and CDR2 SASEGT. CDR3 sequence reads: CASSGDRGLYNEQFF. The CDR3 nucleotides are TGTGCCAGCAGTGGGGACAGGGGTTTGTACAATGAGCAGTTCTTC.

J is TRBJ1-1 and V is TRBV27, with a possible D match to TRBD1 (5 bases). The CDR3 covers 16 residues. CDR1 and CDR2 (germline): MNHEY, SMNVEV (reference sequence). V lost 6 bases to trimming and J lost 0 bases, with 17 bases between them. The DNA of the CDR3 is TGTGCCAGCAGCGCCCAGGGTTTGGGGATGAACACTGAAGCTTTCTTT. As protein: CASSAQGLGMNTEAFF.

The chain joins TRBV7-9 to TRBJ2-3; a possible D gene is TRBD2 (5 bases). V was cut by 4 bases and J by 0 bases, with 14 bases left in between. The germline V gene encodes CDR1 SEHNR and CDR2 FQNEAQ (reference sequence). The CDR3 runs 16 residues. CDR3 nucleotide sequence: TGTGCCAGCAGCTCAGGACTGGGGTTTAGCACAGATACGCAGTATTTT. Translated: CASSSGLGFSTDTQYF.